A selection of T cell receptor beta chains follows, all from one sample in a study of shared clonotypes between healthy human individuals. TCRdb keeps only in-frame clones here, not all; method: immunoSEQ multiplex PCR. The sample shows about 480,000 clones, over 60% of them seen only once. Specimen: PBMCs. These receptors originate from a woman between 40 and 50 years old in good health. Some clones in this sample may be carry-over from other donors' samples. Each CDR3 is given without its conserved first and last residue.

V gene: TRBV18
CDR3 protein: ASSPITGDTGELF

V gene: TRBV28
CDR3 protein: ASSGKGGGSNQPQH

V gene: TRBV7-3
CDR3 protein: ASSLTANSYNEQF

V gene: TRBV28
CDR3 protein: ASIGGAGIGTQY

V gene: TRBV5-6
CDR3 protein: ASSPRGSGANVLT

V gene: TRBV4-1
CDR3 protein: ASTPGIAKNIQY

V gene: TRBV11-2
CDR3 protein: ASSYDRGDTQY

V gene: TRBV5-4
CDR3 protein: ASSSIMSSGANVLT

V gene: TRBV25-1
CDR3 protein: ASSLEGHNEQF

V gene: TRBV25-1
CDR3 protein: ASSLAGREGEQF

V gene: TRBV6-1
CDR3 protein: ASSVQGAYEQY

V gene: TRBV6-1
CDR3 protein: ASSEWTNRGEKLF

V gene: TRBV4-3
CDR3 protein: ASSQEDRPGGEQF

V gene: TRBV29-1
CDR3 protein: SVEEGTSGRTDTQY

V gene: TRBV4-2
CDR3 protein: ASSQDSLAGGAYEQY

V gene: TRBV7-7
CDR3 protein: ASSLSPMLRSYEQY

V gene: TRBV4-1
CDR3 protein: ASKGGLATNEKLF

V gene: TRBV27
CDR3 protein: ASSQSTGGYEQY

V gene: TRBV27
CDR3 protein: ASSWAAWNTGELF

V gene: TRBV18
CDR3 protein: ASSLGGRGYEQY

V gene: TRBV5-1
CDR3 protein: ASSSGLAGYNEQF

V gene: TRBV19
CDR3 protein: ASSASGPPGYEQY

V gene: TRBV11-2
CDR3 protein: ASSLVGGRFTGELF

V gene: TRBV18
CDR3 protein: ASSSTGSPYNEQF

V gene: TRBV7-9
CDR3 protein: ASSFRDTYEQY

V gene: TRBV6-6
CDR3 protein: ASSYGGSTDTQY

V gene: TRBV5-4
CDR3 protein: ASSPGGASGANVLT

V gene: TRBV5-4
CDR3 protein: ASSLGVGGTYGYT

V gene: TRBV18
CDR3 protein: ASSRAGTGMNTEAF

V gene: TRBV7-2
CDR3 protein: ASSSQGVYGYT

V gene: TRBV5-1
CDR3 protein: ASSSDRAQNTGELF

V gene: TRBV5-1
CDR3 protein: ASSWTVNTGELF

V gene: TRBV10-3
CDR3 protein: AISPTSGSWYEQY

V gene: TRBV11-2
CDR3 protein: ASSSGGVAYEQY

V gene: TRBV7-9
CDR3 protein: ASSYSGAPDTQY

V gene: TRBV19
CDR3 protein: ASSMGQYGGETQY